This entry is about one T cell receptor beta chain. This entry comes from a study of control samples from healthy donors and cancer patients. The protocol was immunoSEQ multiplex PCR, while the TCRdb copy is restricted to in-frame clones and leaves out a portion. The repertoire holds about 220,000 clones, about 95% seen once, with over 1.2% in the top ten. The CDR3 length is 14 residues. Per germline, CDR1 SGHTA and CDR2 FQGNSA. V was clipped by 5 bases and J by 2 bases, with 11 bases between them. This sequence joins TRBV7-2 and TRBJ2-3; D is unresolved. The sequenced sample was blood. This sequence originates from a man aged 50-59 years in good health. The CDR3 loop is CASSPYPYTDTQYF. CDR3 bases: TGTGCCAGCAGCCCATACCCCTACACAGATACGCAGTATTTT.